The 5 T cell receptor beta chains given below trace back to one sample, sequenced in a study of blood T cells in healthy people across ages. A J-beta primer mix and a sample-barcoded 5' primer were used in a second PCR of about 7 to 12 cycles. TCRdb processed the 5' RACE reads anew with MiXCR; each CDR3 protein has one entry. The table lists hundreds of thousands of distinct CDR3 sequences, about 56% of them singletons, with about 26% in the top ten. Sequenced material: blood. These receptors were collected from a man aged 35 to 55 in good health.

V and J are TRBV12-3 or TRBV12-4 and TRBJ1-2; D possibly corresponds to TRBD1 (5 bases). V lost 7 bases, J lost 4 bases, and 13 bases lay in between. CDR3 length: 13 amino acids. The CDR3: CASTRQTIYGYTF. In DNA, the CDR3 is TGTGCCAGCACAAGACAGACAATCTATGGCTACACCTTC.

V is TRBV4-1 and J is TRBJ2-7, with 9 bases matching TRBD1. Germline V gene lookup returns CDR1 MGHRA and CDR2 YSYEKL. The CDR3 consists of 16 residues. V was clipped by 1 base and J by 2 bases; unmatched bases: 6. The CDR3 DNA follows: TGCGCCAGCAGCCAAGCCTTGACAGGGGGGACCTACGAGCAGTACTTC. Protein sequence: CASSQALTGGTYEQYF.

The chain has TRBV28 and TRBJ2-2; 7 nucleotides align to TRBD1. V gave up 7 bases and J gave up 2 bases; unmatched junction bases: 10. The CDR3 has 16 residues. CDR1 and CDR2 from the germline V gene are MDHEN and SYDVKM. CDR3 protein: CASNVLRGRNTGELFF. In DNA, the CDR3 is TGTGCCAGCAACGTACTAAGGGGGCGCAACACCGGGGAGCTGTTTTTT.

J is TRBJ1-2 and V is TRBV6-6, with D perhaps matching TRBD1 (6 bases). The CDR3 contains 15 residues. Germline V gene data show CDR1 as MNHNY and CDR2 as SVGAGI (reference sequence). V was clipped by 5 bases and J by 8 bases, with 21 bases between them. CDR3 nucleotides: TGTGCCAGCAGTCTAAAAAAAGGGGGAATCGGAGGCTACACCTTC. This gives the protein CASSLKKGGIGGYTF.

Notes on this clonotype: The junction does not match germline at one end; this may be a read error. The CDR3 reads CASSLQGDGYTF. As DNA, the CDR3 is TGTGCCAGCAGCTTGCAGGGGGATGGCTACACCTTC. This sequence joins TRBV5-1 and TRBJ1-2, with 7 bases matching TRBD1. The germline V gene has CDR1 SGHRS and CDR2 YFSETQ. CDR3 size: 12 residues.